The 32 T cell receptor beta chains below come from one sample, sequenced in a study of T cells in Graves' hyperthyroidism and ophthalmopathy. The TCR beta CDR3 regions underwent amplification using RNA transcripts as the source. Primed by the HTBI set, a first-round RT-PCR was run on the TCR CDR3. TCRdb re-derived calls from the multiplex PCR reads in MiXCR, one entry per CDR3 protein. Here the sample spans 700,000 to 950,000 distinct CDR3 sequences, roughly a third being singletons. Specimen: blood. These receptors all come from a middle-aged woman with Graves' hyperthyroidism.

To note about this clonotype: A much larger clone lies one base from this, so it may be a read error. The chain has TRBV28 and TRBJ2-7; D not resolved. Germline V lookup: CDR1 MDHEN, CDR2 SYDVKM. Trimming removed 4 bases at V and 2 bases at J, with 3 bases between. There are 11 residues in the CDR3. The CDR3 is CASSWTYEQYF. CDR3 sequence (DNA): TGTGCCAGCAGTTGGACCTACGAGCAGTACTTC.

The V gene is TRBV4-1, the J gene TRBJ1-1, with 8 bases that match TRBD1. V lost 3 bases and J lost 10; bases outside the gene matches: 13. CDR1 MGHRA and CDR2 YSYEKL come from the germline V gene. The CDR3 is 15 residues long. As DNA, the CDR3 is TGCGCCAGCAGCCACAACAGGGGGAGGGGTTTAGGAGCTTTCTTT. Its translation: CASSHNRGRGLGAFF.

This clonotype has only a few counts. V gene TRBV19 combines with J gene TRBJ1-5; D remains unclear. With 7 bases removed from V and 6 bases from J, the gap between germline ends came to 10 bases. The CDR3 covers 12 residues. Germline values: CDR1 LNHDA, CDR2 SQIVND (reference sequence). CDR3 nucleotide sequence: TGTGCCAGTAATGACGCGACTCAGCCCCAGCATTTT. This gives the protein CASNDATQPQHF.

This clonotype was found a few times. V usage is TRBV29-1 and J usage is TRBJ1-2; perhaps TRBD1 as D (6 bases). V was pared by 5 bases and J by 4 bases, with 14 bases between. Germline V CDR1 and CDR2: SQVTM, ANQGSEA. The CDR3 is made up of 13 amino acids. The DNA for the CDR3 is TGCAGCGTTCAGCAGGGGAGCGGCTATGGCTACACCTTC. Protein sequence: CSVQQGSGYGYTF. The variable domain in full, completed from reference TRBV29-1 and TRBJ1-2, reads SAVISQKPSRDICQRGTSLTIQCQVDSQVTMMFWYRQQPGQSLTLIATANQGSEATYESGFVIDKFPISRPNLTFSTLTVSNMSPEDSSIYLCSVQQGSGYGYTFGSGTRLTVV.

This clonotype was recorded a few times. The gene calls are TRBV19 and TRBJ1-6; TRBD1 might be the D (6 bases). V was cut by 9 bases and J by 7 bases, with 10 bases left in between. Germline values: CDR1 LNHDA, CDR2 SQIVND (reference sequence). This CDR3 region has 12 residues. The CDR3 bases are TGTGCCAGCGGACAGAACAATTCACCCCTCCACTTT. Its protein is CASGQNNSPLHF.

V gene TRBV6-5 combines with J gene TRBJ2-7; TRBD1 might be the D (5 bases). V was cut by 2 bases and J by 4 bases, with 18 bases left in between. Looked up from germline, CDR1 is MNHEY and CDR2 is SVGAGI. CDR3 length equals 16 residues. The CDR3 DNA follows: TGTGCCAGCAGTTACCAACGAACAGGATCTAGGTACGAGCAGTACTTC. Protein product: CASSYQRTGSRYEQYF.

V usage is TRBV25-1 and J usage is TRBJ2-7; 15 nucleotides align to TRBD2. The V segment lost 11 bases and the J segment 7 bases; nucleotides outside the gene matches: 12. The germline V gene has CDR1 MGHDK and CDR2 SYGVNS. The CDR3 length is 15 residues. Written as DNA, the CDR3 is TGTGCCGACGAATGGACTAGCGGGGGGGCGGGTGAGCAGTACTTC. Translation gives CADEWTSGGAGEQYF.

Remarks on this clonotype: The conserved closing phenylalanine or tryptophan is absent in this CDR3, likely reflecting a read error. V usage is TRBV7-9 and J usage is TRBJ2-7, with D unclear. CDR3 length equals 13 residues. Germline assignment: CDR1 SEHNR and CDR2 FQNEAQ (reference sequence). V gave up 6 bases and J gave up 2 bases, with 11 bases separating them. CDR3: CASSSRIAYEQYL. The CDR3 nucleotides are TGTGCCAGCAGTTCGCGGATAGCCTACGAGCAGTACCTC.

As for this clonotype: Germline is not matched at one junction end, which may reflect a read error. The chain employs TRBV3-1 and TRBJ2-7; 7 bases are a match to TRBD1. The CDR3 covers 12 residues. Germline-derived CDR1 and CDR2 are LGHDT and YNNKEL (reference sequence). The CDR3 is CASTGTDYGQYF. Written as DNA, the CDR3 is TGTGCCAGCACGGGGACAGACTACGGGCAGTACTTC.

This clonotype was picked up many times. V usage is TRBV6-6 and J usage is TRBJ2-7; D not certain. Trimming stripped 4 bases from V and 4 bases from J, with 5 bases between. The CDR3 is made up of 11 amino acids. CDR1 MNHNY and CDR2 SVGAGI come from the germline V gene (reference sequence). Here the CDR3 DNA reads TGTGCCAGCAGTTCTGAGTACGAGCAGTACTTC. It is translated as CASSSEYEQYF.

CDR3 region: CASMGVTGEQYF. CDR3 coding DNA: TGTGCCAGCATGGGGGTCACTGGAGAGCAGTACTTC. The chain uses TRBV6-2 or TRBV6-3 and TRBJ2-7; the D call may be TRBD1 or TRBD2 (5 bases each). CDR1 and CDR2 (germline): MNHEY, SVGEGT. Trimming cost V 7 bases and J 7 bases, with 14 bases left between them. The CDR3 has 12 residues.

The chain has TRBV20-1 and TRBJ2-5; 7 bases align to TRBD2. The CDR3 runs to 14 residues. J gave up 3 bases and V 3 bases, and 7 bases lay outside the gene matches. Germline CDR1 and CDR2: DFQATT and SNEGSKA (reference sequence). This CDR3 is CSASWSAGKETQYF. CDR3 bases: TGCAGTGCTAGTTGGTCAGCGGGGAAAGAGACCCAGTACTTC.

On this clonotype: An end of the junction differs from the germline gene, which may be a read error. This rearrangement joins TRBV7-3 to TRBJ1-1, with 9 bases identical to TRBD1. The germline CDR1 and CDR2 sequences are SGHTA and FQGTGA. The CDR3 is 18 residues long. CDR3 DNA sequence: TGCGCCAGCAGCCGAGCTCGAGCGGGGGGGACAGGGACCACTGAAGCTTTCTTT. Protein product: CASSRARAGGTGTTEAFF.

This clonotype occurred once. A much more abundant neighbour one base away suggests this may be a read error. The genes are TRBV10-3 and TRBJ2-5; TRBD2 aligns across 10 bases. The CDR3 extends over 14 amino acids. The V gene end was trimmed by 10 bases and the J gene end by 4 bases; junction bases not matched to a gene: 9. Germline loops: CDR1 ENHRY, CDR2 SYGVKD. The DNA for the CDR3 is TGTGCCAGCAGGATGCTAGCGGGGGTAGAGACCCAGTACTTC. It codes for CASRMLAGVETQYF.

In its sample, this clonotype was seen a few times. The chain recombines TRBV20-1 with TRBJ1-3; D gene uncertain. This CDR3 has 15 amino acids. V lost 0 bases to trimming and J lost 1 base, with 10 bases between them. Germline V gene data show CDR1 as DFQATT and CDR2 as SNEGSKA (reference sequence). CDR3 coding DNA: TGCAGTGCTAGAGAATCGGCGGTTTCTGGAAACACCATATATTTT. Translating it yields CSARESAVSGNTIYF.

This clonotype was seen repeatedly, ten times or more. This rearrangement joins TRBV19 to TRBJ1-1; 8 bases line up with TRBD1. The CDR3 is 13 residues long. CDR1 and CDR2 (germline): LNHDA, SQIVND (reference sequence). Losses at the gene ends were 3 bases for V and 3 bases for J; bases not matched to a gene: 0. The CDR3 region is CASSMTGDTEAFF. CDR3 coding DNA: TGTGCCAGTAGTATGACAGGGGACACTGAAGCTTTCTTT.

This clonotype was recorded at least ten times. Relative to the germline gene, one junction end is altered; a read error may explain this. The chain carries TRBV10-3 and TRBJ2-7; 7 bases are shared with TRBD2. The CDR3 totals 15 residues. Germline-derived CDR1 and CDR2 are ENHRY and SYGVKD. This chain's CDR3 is CAISDGLADAYAQYF. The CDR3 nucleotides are TGTGCCATCAGTGACGGGCTAGCGGATGCCTACGCGCAGTACTTC.

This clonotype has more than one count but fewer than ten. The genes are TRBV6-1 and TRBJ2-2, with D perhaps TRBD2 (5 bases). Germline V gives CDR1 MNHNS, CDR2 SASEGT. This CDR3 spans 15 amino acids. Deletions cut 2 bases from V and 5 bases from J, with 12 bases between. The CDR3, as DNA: TGTGCCAGCAGTGAACGGGGAGTCAGGACCGGGGAGCTGTTTTTT. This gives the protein CASSERGVRTGELFF.

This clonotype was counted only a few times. The CDR3 spells CASSTQGAPYEQYF. The CDR3, as DNA: TGCGCCAGCAGCACACAGGGGGCTCCCTACGAGCAGTACTTC. The rearrangement links TRBV5-1 to TRBJ2-7, with 9 bases that match TRBD1. Per the germline V gene, CDR1 is SGHRS and CDR2 is YFSETQ. J gave up 2 bases and V 4 bases, and 4 bases lay outside the gene matches. The CDR3 runs 14 residues.

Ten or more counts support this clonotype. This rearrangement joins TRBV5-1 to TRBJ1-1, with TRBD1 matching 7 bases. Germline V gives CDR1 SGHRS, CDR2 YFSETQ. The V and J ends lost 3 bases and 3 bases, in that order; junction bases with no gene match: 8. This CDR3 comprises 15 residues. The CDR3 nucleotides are TGCGCCAGCAGCTGGGTCCCTACAGGGGACACTGAAGCTTTCTTT. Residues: CASSWVPTGDTEAFF.

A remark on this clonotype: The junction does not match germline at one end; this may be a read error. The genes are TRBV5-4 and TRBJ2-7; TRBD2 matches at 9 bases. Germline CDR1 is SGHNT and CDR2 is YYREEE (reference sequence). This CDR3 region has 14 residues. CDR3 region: CASSQERGAYEQYF. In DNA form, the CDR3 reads TGCGCCAGCAGCCAAGAGCGGGGGGCCTACGAGCAGTACTTC.

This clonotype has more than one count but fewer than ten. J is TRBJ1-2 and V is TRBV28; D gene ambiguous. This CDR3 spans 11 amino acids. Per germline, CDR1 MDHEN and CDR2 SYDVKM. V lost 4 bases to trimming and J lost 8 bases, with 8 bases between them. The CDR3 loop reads CASSYRRGYTF. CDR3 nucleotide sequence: TGTGCCAGCAGTTACAGAAGGGGCTACACCTTC.

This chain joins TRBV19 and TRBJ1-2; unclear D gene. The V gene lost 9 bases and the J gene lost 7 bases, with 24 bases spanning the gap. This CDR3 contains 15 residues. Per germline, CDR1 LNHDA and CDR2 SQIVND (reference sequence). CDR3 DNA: TGTGCCAGCAGTGGAACCTCGAGAGGCCCGCTTGGCTACACCTTC. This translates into CASSGTSRGPLGYTF.

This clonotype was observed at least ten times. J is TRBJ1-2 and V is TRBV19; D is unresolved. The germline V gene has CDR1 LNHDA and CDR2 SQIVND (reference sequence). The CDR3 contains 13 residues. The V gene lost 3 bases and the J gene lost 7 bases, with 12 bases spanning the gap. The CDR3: CASSMGGLRGYTF. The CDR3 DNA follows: TGTGCCAGTAGTATGGGTGGTTTGCGTGGCTACACCTTC.

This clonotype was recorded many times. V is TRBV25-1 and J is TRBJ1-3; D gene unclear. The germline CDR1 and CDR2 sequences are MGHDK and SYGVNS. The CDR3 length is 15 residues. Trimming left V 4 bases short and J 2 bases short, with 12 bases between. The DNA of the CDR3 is TGTGCCAGCAGTGGGATGACGGCTCCTGGAAACACCATATATTTT. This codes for CASSGMTAPGNTIYF.

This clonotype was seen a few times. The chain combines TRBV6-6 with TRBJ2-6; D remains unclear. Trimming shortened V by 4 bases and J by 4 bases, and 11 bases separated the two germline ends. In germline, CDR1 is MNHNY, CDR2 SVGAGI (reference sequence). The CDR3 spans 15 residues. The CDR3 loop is CASSSPLSGANVLTF. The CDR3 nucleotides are TGTGCCAGCAGTTCGCCTCTATCAGGGGCCAACGTCCTGACTTTC.

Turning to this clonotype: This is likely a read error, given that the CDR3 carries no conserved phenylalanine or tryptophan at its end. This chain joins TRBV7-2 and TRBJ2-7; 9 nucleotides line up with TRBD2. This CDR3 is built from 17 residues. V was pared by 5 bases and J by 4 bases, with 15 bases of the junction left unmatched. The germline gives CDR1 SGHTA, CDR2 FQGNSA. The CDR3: CASSQDSGAGGAYEQYL. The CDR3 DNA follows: TGTGCCAGCAGCCAAGATTCGGGAGCGGGGGGCGCATACGAGCAGTACCTC.

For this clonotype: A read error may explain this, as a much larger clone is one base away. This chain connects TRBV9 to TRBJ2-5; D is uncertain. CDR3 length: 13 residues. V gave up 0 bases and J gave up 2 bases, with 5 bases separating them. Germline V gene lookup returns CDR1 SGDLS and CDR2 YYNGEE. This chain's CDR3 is CASSVEQQETQYF. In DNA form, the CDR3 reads TGTGCCAGCAGCGTAGAACAGCAAGAGACCCAGTACTTC.

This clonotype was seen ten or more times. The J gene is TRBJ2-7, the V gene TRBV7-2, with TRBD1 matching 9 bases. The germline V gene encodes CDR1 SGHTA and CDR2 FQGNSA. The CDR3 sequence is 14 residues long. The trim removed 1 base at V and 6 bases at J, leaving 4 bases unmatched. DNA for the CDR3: TGTGCCAGCAGCTTAGACAGGGGGCTGGTCGAGCAGTACTTC. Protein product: CASSLDRGLVEQYF.

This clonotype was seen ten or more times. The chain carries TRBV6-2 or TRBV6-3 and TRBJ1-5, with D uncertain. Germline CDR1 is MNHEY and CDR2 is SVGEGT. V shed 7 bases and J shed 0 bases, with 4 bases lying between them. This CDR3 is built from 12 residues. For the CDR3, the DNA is TGTGCCAGCAAGGATAGCAATCAGCCCCAGCATTTT. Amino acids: CASKDSNQPQHF.

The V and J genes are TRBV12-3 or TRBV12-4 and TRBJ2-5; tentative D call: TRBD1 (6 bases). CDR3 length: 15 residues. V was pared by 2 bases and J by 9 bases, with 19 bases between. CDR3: CASSLQGTFNQPQYF. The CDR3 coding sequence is TGTGCCAGCAGTTTACAGGGGACCTTCAATCAGCCCCAGTACTTC.

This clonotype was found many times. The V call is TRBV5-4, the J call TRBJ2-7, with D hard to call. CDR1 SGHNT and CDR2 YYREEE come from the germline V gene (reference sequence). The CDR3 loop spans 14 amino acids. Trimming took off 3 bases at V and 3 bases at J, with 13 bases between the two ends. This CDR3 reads CASSSSVTDYEQYF. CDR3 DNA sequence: TGTGCCAGCAGCTCTAGTGTTACGGACTACGAGCAGTACTTC.